Below, 18 T cell receptor beta chains from the same sample are listed, as sequenced in a study of OX40 agonist ivuxolimab in advanced cancers. Measured with immunoSEQ multiplex PCR; TCRdb has only the in-frame clones, and not every one. The repertoire has around 72,000 clones, 80% to 90% of them found once; the top ten carry roughly 1%. The input for sequencing was CD4+ or CD8+ T cells sorted from blood, taken in a trial of the OX40 agonist ivuxolimab. The receptor source for this set is an adult with an advanced solid tumor such as melanoma, head and neck, liver or kidney cancer.

This chain uses TRBV9 with TRBJ1-2; 7 bases line up with TRBD1. V was clipped by 4 bases and J by 4 bases; unmatched bases: 10. This CDR3 is 15 amino acids long. Per the germline V gene, CDR1 is SGDLS and CDR2 is YYNGEE. CDR3 region: CASSPGTAKGYGYTF. CDR3 sequence (DNA): TGTGCCAGCAGCCCTGGGACAGCGAAGGGCTATGGCTACACCTTC.

The chain joins TRBV7-2 to TRBJ2-7; 10 bases map to TRBD2. The CDR3 spans 13 residues. The V gene end was trimmed by 0 bases and the J gene end by 11 bases; junction bases not matched to a gene: 4. CDR1 and CDR2 from the germline V gene are SGHTA and FQGNSA. The CDR3 DNA follows: TGTGCCAGCAGCTTAGCGGGACTAGCGACGGAGTACTTC. The encoded protein is CASSLAGLATEYF.

V is TRBV25-1 and J is TRBJ2-1; weak D call: TRBD1 (5 bases). Trimming left V 5 bases short and J 0 bases short, with 11 bases between. Looked up from germline, CDR1 is MGHDK and CDR2 is SYGVNS. This CDR3 is built from 15 residues. CDR3 nucleotides: TGTGCCAGCAGTCAGACAGAGAGCTCCTACAATGAGCAGTTCTTC. It codes for CASSQTESSYNEQFF. Full variable domain (missing parts from reference TRBV25-1 and TRBJ2-1): EADIYQTPRYLVIGTGKKITLECSQTMGHDKMYWYQQDPGMELHLIHYSYGVNSTEKGDLSSESTVSRIRTEHFPLTLESARPSHTSQYLCASSQTESSYNEQFFGPGTRLTVL.

This clone appeared once. The J gene is TRBJ1-3, the V gene TRBV11-2; 9 nucleotides agree with TRBD1. The CDR3 contains 17 residues. The germline gives CDR1 SGHAT, CDR2 FQNNGV. J lost 2 bases, V lost 1 base, and 6 bases had no gene match. CDR3 DNA: TGTGCCAGCAGCTTAGTATGGGGACAGGGACCTGGAAACACCATATATTTT. It translates to CASSLVWGQGPGNTIYF. Full variable domain (rest looked up from reference TRBV11-2 and TRBJ1-3): EAGVAQSPRYKIIEKRQSVAFWCNPISGHATLYWYQQILGQGPKLLIQFQNNGVVDDSQLPKDRFSAERLKGVDSTLKIQPAKLEDSAVYLCASSLVWGQGPGNTIYFGEGSWLTVV.

This chain links TRBV19 with TRBJ2-5; D possibly corresponds to TRBD1 (5 bases). Trimming stripped 3 bases from V and 4 bases from J, with 9 bases between. The CDR3 extends over 13 amino acids. Per germline, CDR1 LNHDA and CDR2 SQIVND (reference sequence). In DNA form, the CDR3 reads TGTGCCAGTAGTATTTGGGGCGCAGAGACCCAGTACTTC. This sequence encodes CASSIWGAETQYF.

The CDR3: CASSLALGVSYNEQFF. DNA of the CDR3: TGTGCCAGCAGCTTAGCGCTTGGGGTCTCCTACAATGAGCAGTTCTTC. V is TRBV7-9 and J is TRBJ2-1; D is unclear. CDR3 length: 16 residues. V lost 0 bases and J 0 bases, leaving 9 bases between the germline ends. Germline assignment: CDR1 SEHNR and CDR2 FQNEAQ (reference sequence).

The chain uses TRBV18 and TRBJ2-5; TRBD2 matches at 7 bases. V lost 3 bases to trimming and J lost 2 bases; unmatched junction nucleotides: 9. CDR1 is KGHSH, CDR2 LQKENI, per germline. The CDR3 sequence is 16 residues long. CDR3 in amino acids: CASSPAAGVAQETQYF. CDR3 nucleotide sequence: TGTGCCAGCTCACCCGCCGCGGGAGTAGCACAAGAGACCCAGTACTTC.

This chain links TRBV19 with TRBJ1-1, with D tentatively TRBD1 (5 bases). V gave up 1 base and J gave up 1 base, with 10 bases separating them. This CDR3 has 15 amino acids. Germline CDR1 is LNHDA and CDR2 is SQIVND (reference sequence). The CDR3 DNA reads TGTGCCAGTAGTATAGTAGACAGTGGGAACACTGAAGCTTTCTTT. Translation gives CASSIVDSGNTEAFF.

The chain couples TRBV2 to TRBJ1-4; D is unresolved. In germline, CDR1 is SNHLY, CDR2 FYNNEI. V was clipped by 7 bases and J by 3 bases, with 9 bases between them. The CDR3 has 13 amino acids. This CDR3 is CASKTLPNEKLFF. The CDR3 region has the DNA TGTGCCAGCAAGACCCTACCTAATGAAAAACTGTTTTTT.

This clone was detected a few times. CDR3 sequence (DNA): TGTGCCAGCAGCTTATCGTCGACAATGGAGAGGAACACTGAAGCTTTCTTT. This translates into CASSLSSTMERNTEAFF. The chain employs TRBV11-2 and TRBJ1-1; D uncertain. This CDR3 region has 17 residues. Trimming took off 2 bases at V and 1 base at J, with 17 bases between the two ends. Germline-derived CDR1 and CDR2 are SGHAT and FQNNGV.

The chain combines TRBV14 with TRBJ2-5; 10 positions agree with TRBD2. The CDR3 covers 17 residues. CDR1 SGHDN and CDR2 FVKESK come from the germline V gene. J lost 5 bases, V lost 1 base, and 10 bases had no gene match. The DNA of the CDR3 is TGTGCCAGCAGCCAAGCCACTAGCGGGATCGTTTGGGAGACCCAGTACTTC. Protein product: CASSQATSGIVWETQYF.

The genes are TRBV27 and TRBJ2-3, with D perhaps matching TRBD2 (5 bases). Germline V CDR1 and CDR2: MNHEY, SMNVEV (reference sequence). Between the trimmed V and J ends, which lost 7 bases and 5 bases, there was a span of 7 bases. The CDR3 loop spans 11 amino acids. CDR3 loop: CASTGGDTQYF. CDR3 coding DNA: TGTGCCAGCACCGGAGGAGATACGCAGTATTTT.

The genes are TRBV18 and TRBJ2-7, with 8 bases aligning to TRBD2. CDR3 length equals 15 residues. J lost 0 bases, V lost 6 bases, and 7 bases had no gene match. Germline V gene data show CDR1 as KGHSH and CDR2 as LQKENI. Here the CDR3 DNA reads TGTGCCAGCTCCCCAACTAGCGGATCCTCCTACGAGCAGTACTTC. This encodes CASSPTSGSSYEQYF.

The chain employs TRBV19 and TRBJ1-1; D unresolved. Germline V gene sequence: CDR1 LNHDA, CDR2 SQIVND (reference sequence). This CDR3 is 14 amino acids long. The V end was cut by 7 bases, the J end by 4 bases, with 16 bases between. CDR3 DNA: TGTGCCAGTACCCCGACTTACCGGGGCACTGAAGCTTTCTTT. It codes for CASTPTYRGTEAFF.

The chain combines TRBV7-8 with TRBJ1-1; D gene ambiguous. Per germline, CDR1 SGHVS and CDR2 FQNEAQ. This CDR3 is built from 14 residues. V was clipped by 1 base and J by 1 base, with 7 bases between them. CDR3 in amino acids: CASSLGKQNTEAFF. CDR3 DNA sequence: TGTGCCAGCAGCTTAGGCAAGCAGAACACTGAAGCTTTCTTT.

The chain links TRBV29-1 to TRBJ2-2; D ambiguous. Germline CDR1 is SQVTM and CDR2 is ANQGSEA. The CDR3 is made up of 17 amino acids. Trimming removed 4 bases at V and 0 bases at J, with 18 bases between. The CDR3 sequence: CSVVVAWETPNTGELFF. CDR3 bases: TGCAGCGTTGTAGTGGCATGGGAAACCCCGAACACCGGGGAGCTGTTTTTT.

This chain joins TRBV6-5 and TRBJ2-1, with a weak D call TRBD2 (5 bases). Germline values: CDR1 MNHEY, CDR2 SVGAGI. Trimming removed 4 bases from V and 7 bases from J, with 14 bases in between. The CDR3 consists of 14 residues. The CDR3 DNA sequence: TGTGCCAGCAGTTCGTCGGCAGAGGGAAATGAGCAGTTCTTC. Translated, it gives CASSSSAEGNEQFF.

The chain uses TRBV5-1 and TRBJ2-1; perhaps TRBD2 as D (6 bases). Trimming took 3 bases from V and 0 from J, leaving 16 bases between them. The CDR3 has 17 residues. CDR1 is SGHRS, CDR2 YFSETQ, per germline. The CDR3 coding sequence is TGCGCCAGCAGCTCGAGGGAGCGGGCTAGCTCCTACAATGAGCAGTTCTTC. Residues: CASSSRERASSYNEQFF.